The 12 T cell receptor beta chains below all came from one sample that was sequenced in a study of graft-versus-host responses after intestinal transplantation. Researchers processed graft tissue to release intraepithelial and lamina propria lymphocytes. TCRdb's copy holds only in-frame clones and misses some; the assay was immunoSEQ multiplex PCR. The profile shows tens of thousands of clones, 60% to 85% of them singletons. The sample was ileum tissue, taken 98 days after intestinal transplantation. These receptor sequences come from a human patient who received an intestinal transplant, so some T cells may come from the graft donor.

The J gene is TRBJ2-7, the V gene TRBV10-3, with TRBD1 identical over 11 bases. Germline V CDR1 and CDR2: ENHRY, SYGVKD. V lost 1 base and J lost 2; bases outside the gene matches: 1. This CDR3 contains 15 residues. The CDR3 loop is CAISEWGQGAYEQYF. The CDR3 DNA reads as TGTGCCATCAGTGAGTGGGGACAGGGGGCCTACGAGCAGTACTTC.

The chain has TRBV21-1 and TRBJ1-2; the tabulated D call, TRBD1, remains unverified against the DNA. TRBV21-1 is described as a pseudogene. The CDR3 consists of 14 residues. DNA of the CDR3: TGTGCCAGCAGCAATGGACAGGGGCCGTGCGGCTACACCTTC. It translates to CASSNGQGPCGYTF.

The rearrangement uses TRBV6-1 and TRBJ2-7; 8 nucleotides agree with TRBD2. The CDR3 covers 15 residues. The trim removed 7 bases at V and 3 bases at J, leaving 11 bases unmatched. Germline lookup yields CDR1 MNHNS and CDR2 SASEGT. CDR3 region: CASTPQRGPIYEQYF. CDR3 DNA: TGTGCCAGCACCCCCCAGCGGGGGCCTATCTACGAGCAGTACTTC.

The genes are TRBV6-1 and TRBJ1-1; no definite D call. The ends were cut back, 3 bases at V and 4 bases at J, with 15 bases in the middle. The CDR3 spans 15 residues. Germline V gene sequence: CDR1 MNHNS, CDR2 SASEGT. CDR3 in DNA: TGTGCCAGCAGTGACACGGGGTACCTGGCCACTGAAGCTTTCTTT. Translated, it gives CASSDTGYLATEAFF.

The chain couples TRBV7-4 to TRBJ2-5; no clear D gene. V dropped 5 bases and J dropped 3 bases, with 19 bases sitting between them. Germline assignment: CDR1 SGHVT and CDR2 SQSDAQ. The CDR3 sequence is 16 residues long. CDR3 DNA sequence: TGTGCCAGCAGCCCCTCCCCTCCCGGCGGTGAAGAGACCCAGTACTTC. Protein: CASSPSPPGGEETQYF.

In DNA form, the CDR3 reads TGTGCCAGCAGTTACTCGGAGGGCGGGGAGCTGTTTTTT. This codes for CASSYSEGGELFF. V and J are TRBV6-5 and TRBJ2-2; perhaps TRBD2 as D (6 bases). V gave up 0 bases and J gave up 7 bases, with 6 bases separating them. Germline CDR1 reads MNHEY; CDR2 reads SVGAGI. CDR3 length equals 13 residues.

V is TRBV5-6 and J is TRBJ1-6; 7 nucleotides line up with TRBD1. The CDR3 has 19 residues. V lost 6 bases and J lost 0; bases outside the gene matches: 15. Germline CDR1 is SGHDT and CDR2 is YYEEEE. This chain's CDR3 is CASTSTGSFRSSYNSPLHF. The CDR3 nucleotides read TGTGCCAGCACCTCGACAGGGTCTTTTCGGAGCTCCTATAATTCACCCCTCCACTTT. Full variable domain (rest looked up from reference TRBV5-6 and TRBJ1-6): DAGVTQSPTHLIKTRGQQVTLRCSPKSGHDTVSWYQQALGQGPQFIFQYYEEEERQRGNFPDRFSGHQFPNYSSELNVNALLLGDSALYLCASTSTGSFRSSYNSPLHFGNGTRLTVT.

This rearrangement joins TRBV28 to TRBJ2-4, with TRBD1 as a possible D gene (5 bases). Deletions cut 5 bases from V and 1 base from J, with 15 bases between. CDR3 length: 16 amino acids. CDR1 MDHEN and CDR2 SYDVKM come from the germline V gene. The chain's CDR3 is CASSDPRESAKNIQYF. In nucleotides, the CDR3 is TGTGCCAGCAGTGACCCCAGGGAATCGGCCAAAAACATTCAGTACTTC.

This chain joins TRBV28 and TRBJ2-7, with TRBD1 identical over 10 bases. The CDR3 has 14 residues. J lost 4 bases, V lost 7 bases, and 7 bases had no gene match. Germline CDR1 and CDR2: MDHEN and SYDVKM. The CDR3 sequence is CASKKTGGFYEQYF. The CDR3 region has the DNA TGTGCCAGCAAAAAGACAGGGGGCTTTTACGAGCAGTACTTC.

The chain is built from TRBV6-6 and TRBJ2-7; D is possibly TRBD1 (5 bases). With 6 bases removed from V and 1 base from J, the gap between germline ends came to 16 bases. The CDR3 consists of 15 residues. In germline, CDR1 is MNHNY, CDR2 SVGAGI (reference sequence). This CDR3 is CASRNSGSRSYEQYF. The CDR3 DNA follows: TGTGCCAGCAGAAACTCAGGGTCGAGGTCCTACGAGCAGTACTTC.

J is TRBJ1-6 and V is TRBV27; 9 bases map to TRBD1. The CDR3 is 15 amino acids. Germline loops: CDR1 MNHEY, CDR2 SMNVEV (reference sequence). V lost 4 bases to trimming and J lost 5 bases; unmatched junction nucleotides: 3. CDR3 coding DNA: TGTGCCAGCAGTTCCCGGGACAGGGATAATTCACCCCTCCACTTT. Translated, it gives CASSSRDRDNSPLHF.

CDR3 sequence (DNA): TGTGCCAGCAGTGCAGGGACAGTACTCACAGATACGCAGTATTTT. Protein sequence: CASSAGTVLTDTQYF. This sequence joins TRBV28 and TRBJ2-3; 7 bases align to TRBD1. The CDR3 runs to 15 residues. After removal of 5 bases from V and 2 bases from J, the junction contained 7 bases not matched to a gene. Germline lookup yields CDR1 MDHEN and CDR2 SYDVKM.